This TCR beta chain was retrieved from a study of regulatory T cells in long-lasting Graves disease. The V and J ends lost 8 bases and 4 bases respectively, with 11 bases between them. Germline V gene lookup returns CDR1 MNHNS and CDR2 SASEGT. This CDR3 contains 13 residues. CDR3-region Arm-PCR and iRepertoire HTBI primers produced the TCR beta libraries. TCRdb independently ran MiXCR on the multiplex PCR reads; one entry per CDR3 protein. The sample records a few hundred thousand distinct CDR3 sequences, roughly 16% being singletons. The time point is: newly diagnosed GD, antithyroid drugs for less than 3 months. PBMC-extracted RNA yielded the TCR library. Clinicians diagnosed Graves' disease using American Thyroid Association guidelines. These same records also appear under a second study, on T cells in Graves' hyperthyroidism and ophthalmopathy. That investigation notes: Blood also showed most of the thyroid clonotypes that were expanded above 0.001.

This clonotype was sampled from a woman in her late teens or twenties with Graves disease. The rearrangement uses TRBV6-1 and TRBJ2-2, with D hard to call. Sequencing used peripheral blood mononuclear cells (PBMCs), obtained at new diagnosis, from a patient treated with antithyroid drugs. The CDR3 is CASVPQFTGELFF. The CDR3 nucleotides read TGTGCCAGCGTGCCGCAGTTCACCGGGGAGCTGTTTTTT.